Presented here are 20 T cell receptor beta chains from one specimen sequenced in a study of blood T cell repertoires in COVID-19. Assay: immunoSEQ multiplex PCR; the TCRdb copy retains only in-frame clones and omits some. The sample yields 95,000 to 150,000 clones, approximately 80% seen once. Sample: peripheral blood. These receptors were collected from a human donor in a cohort sampled during active COVID-19.

Only one count was recorded for this clone. V gene TRBV28 combines with J gene TRBJ2-1; D remains unclear. Trimming left V 4 bases short and J 9 bases short, with 4 bases between. The germline CDR1 and CDR2 sequences are MDHEN and SYDVKM. The CDR3 sequence is 10 residues long. This CDR3 reads CASSSSEQFF. In nucleotides, the CDR3 is TGTGCCAGCAGTTCGAGTGAGCAGTTCTTC.

The rearrangement uses TRBV9 and TRBJ1-2; 7 bases match TRBD1. V trimming: 0 bases; J trimming: 6 bases; junction bases outside the gene matches: 2. The CDR3 has 13 amino acids. Per the germline V gene, CDR1 is SGDLS and CDR2 is YYNGEE. CDR3 in amino acids: CASSVDRGHGYTF. The CDR3 coding sequence is TGTGCCAGCAGCGTAGACAGGGGTCATGGCTACACCTTC.

The chain recombines TRBV7-9 with TRBJ2-1; 10 nucleotides line up with TRBD1. This CDR3 comprises 15 residues. Germline assignment: CDR1 SEHNR and CDR2 FQNEAQ (reference sequence). V shed 5 bases, J shed 5 bases, and the junction held 6 bases outside the gene matches. The CDR3 loop reads CASSLPGQGHNEQFF. The CDR3 coding sequence is TGTGCCAGCAGCCTACCGGGACAGGGGCACAATGAGCAGTTCTTC.

The rearrangement joins TRBV4-3 to TRBJ2-2; D not certain. Germline-derived CDR1 and CDR2 are LGHNA and YSLEER. V was trimmed by 1 base and J by 1 base, leaving 7 bases between them. The length of the CDR3 is 15 residues. The CDR3 sequence is CASSQAARNTGELFF. DNA for the CDR3: TGCGCCAGCAGCCAAGCAGCGCGGAACACCGGGGAGCTGTTTTTT.

The J gene is TRBJ1-3, the V gene TRBV30; D not certain. From germline, CDR1 is GTSNPN and CDR2 SVGIG (reference sequence). There are 15 residues in the CDR3. Trimming took 3 bases from V and 1 from J, leaving 13 bases between them. The CDR3 sequence is CAWSAPLRSGNTIYF. The CDR3 DNA follows: TGTGCCTGGAGCGCACCACTGAGGTCTGGAAACACCATATATTTT.

The rearrangement uses TRBV14 and TRBJ2-2; the D is unclear. The CDR3 extends over 14 amino acids. V was trimmed by 4 bases and J by 3 bases, leaving 9 bases between them. Germline assignment: CDR1 SGHDN and CDR2 FVKESK. CDR3 bases: TGTGCCAGCAGCCCCATGACATACACCGGGGAGCTGTTTTTT. Its translation: CASSPMTYTGELFF. Full variable domain (remainder filled in from reference TRBV14 and TRBJ2-2): EAGVTQFPSHSVIEKGQTVTLRCDPISGHDNLYWYRRVMGKEIKFLLHFVKESKQDESGMPNNRFLAERTGGTYSTLKVQPAELEDSGVYFCASSPMTYTGELFFGEGSRLTVL.

This clone was detected only once. The rearrangement joins TRBV12-3 or TRBV12-4 to TRBJ1-2; D unclear. V shed 3 bases and J shed 8 bases, with 10 bases lying between them. CDR3 length equals 12 residues. The CDR3 DNA sequence: TGTGCCAGCAGTTTGGAGGGTGGCGGCTACACCTTC. Amino acid sequence: CASSLEGGGYTF.

The rearrangement uses TRBV6-2 or TRBV6-3 and TRBJ2-2; D is perhaps TRBD1 (6 bases). The CDR3 length is 14 residues. Between the trimmed V and J ends, which lost 4 bases and 2 bases, there was a span of 8 bases. CDR1 is MNHEY and CDR2 is SVGEGT in the germline V gene. The CDR3 spells CASSWTANTGELFF. CDR3 DNA sequence: TGTGCCAGCAGTTGGACAGCTAACACCGGGGAGCTGTTTTTT.

The genes are TRBV2 and TRBJ1-3; no clear D gene. The V end was cut by 8 bases, the J end by 0 bases, with 14 bases between. The CDR3 consists of 15 residues. Germline CDR1 and CDR2: SNHLY and FYNNEI. CDR3 sequence reads: CASGERTPSGNTIYF. CDR3 coding DNA: TGTGCCAGCGGGGAGAGGACCCCCTCTGGAAACACCATATATTTT.

V is TRBV9 and J is TRBJ2-7; TRBD1 matches at 8 bases. Trimming cost V 4 bases and J 1 base; bases outside gene matches: 7. Germline V gene lookup returns CDR1 SGDLS and CDR2 YYNGEE. This CDR3 spans 15 amino acids. The CDR3 coding sequence is TGTGCCAGCAGCCCCCAATGGACAGGGTCCTACGAGCAGTACTTC. This gives the protein CASSPQWTGSYEQYF. The full variable domain, with the rest looked up from reference TRBV9 and TRBJ2-7, is DSGVTQTPKHLITATGQRVTLRCSPRSGDLSVYWYQQSLDQGLQFLIQYYNGEERAKGNILERFSAQQFPDLHSELNLSSLELGDSALYFCASSPQWTGSYEQYFGPGTRLTVT.

This clone showed up just once. The gene calls are TRBV29-1 and TRBJ2-5; 8 bases fit TRBD1. The CDR3 has 14 amino acids. The V and J ends lost 2 bases and 4 bases, in that order; junction bases with no gene match: 6. CDR1 and CDR2 (germline): SQVTM, ANQGSEA. CDR3 coding DNA: TGCAGCGTTGAATCTGGGACAGGTAGAGAGACCCAGTACTTC. Protein sequence: CSVESGTGRETQYF.

This clone was observed a handful of times. The CDR3 bases are TGTGCCAGCAGTGAAGCGATCGAGATCACAGGGGTGCGGGGCTATGGCTACACCTTC. Translation: CASSEAIEITGVRGYGYTF. This chain connects TRBV6-1 to TRBJ1-2, with 7 bases aligning to TRBD1. V was pared by 0 bases and J by 4 bases, with 17 bases of the junction left unmatched. Germline V gene lookup returns CDR1 MNHNS and CDR2 SASEGT. The CDR3 contains 19 residues.

This clone was observed a handful of times. V gene TRBV19 combines with J gene TRBJ1-5; D unclear. The CDR3 covers 15 residues. Per the germline V gene, CDR1 is LNHDA and CDR2 is SQIVND (reference sequence). Trimming took 4 bases from V and 0 from J, leaving 10 bases between them. DNA of the CDR3: TGTGCCAGTAGTACCAGAGGCCGTAGCAATCAGCCCCAGCATTTT. Encoded protein: CASSTRGRSNQPQHF.

The chain couples TRBV11-2 to TRBJ2-3, with 9 nucleotides matching TRBD2. V dropped 6 bases and J dropped 0; count of bases not matched to a gene: 4. CDR1 and CDR2 (germline): SGHAT, FQNNGV. The CDR3 length is 15 residues. CDR3 sequence reads: CASSLAGSSTDTQYF. For the CDR3, the DNA is TGTGCCAGCAGTCTAGCGGGGTCTAGCACAGATACGCAGTATTTT.

J is TRBJ2-1 and V is TRBV7-9, with a weak D call TRBD1 (5 bases). CDR1 is SEHNR and CDR2 is FQNEAQ in the germline V gene (reference sequence). The CDR3 is 13 residues long. Trimming cost V 5 bases and J 9 bases, with 14 bases left between them. In nucleotides, the CDR3 is TGTGCCAGCAGCCCTAAGGGGCCGGTTGAGCAGTTCTTC. Encoded protein: CASSPKGPVEQFF. Based on the CDR3 plus reference TRBV7-9 and TRBJ2-1, the full variable domain is DTGVSQNPRHKITKRGQNVTFRCDPISEHNRLYWYRQTLGQGPEFLTYFQNEAQLEKSRLLSDRFSAERPKGSFSTLEIQRTEQGDSAMYLCASSPKGPVEQFFGPGTRLTVL.

The chain carries TRBV28 and TRBJ1-4; 10 nucleotides align to TRBD1. The germline gives CDR1 MDHEN, CDR2 SYDVKM. The CDR3 covers 12 residues. Trimming at V came to 5 bases and at J to 15 bases, leaving 6 bases not matched to a gene. The CDR3 DNA reads as TGTGCCAGCAGTCCCCGGGACAGGGGAGTGTTTTTT. Encoded protein: CASSPRDRGVFF.

This clone showed up just once. The V call is TRBV3-1 (or the pseudogene TRBV3-2), the J call TRBJ2-1; 11 bases agree with TRBD2. The trim removed 6 bases at V and 6 bases at J, leaving 4 bases unmatched. The CDR3 totals 14 residues. Germline CDR1 reads LGHDT; CDR2 reads YNNKEL (reference sequence). The CDR3 loop reads CASRGLAESNEQFF. The CDR3 nucleotides read TGTGCCAGCAGGGGACTAGCGGAAAGCAATGAGCAGTTCTTC.

Of note for this clone: Other DNA sequences in the sample encode the same CDR3. V gene TRBV6-2 or TRBV6-3 combines with J gene TRBJ2-5, with 11 bases matching TRBD1. This CDR3 spans 15 amino acids. The junction had 0 bases not matched to a gene; V was cut back by 2 bases and J by 1 base. Germline loops: CDR1 MNHEY, CDR2 SVGEGT. CDR3 protein: CASSYGTGGQETQYF. CDR3 DNA sequence: TGTGCCAGCAGTTACGGGACAGGGGGCCAAGAGACCCAGTACTTC.

The chain employs TRBV4-1 and TRBJ2-3; 8 bases agree with TRBD1. The V and J ends lost 2 bases and 1 base, in that order; junction bases with no gene match: 2. From germline, CDR1 is MGHRA and CDR2 YSYEKL. This CDR3 has 15 residues. CDR3 amino acids: CASSQTGGGTDTQYF. In DNA form, the CDR3 reads TGCGCCAGCAGCCAAACAGGGGGAGGCACAGATACGCAGTATTTT.

This sequence joins TRBV3-1 (or the pseudogene TRBV3-2) and TRBJ2-2, with D maybe TRBD1 (5 bases). Trimming took off 4 bases at V and 7 bases at J, with 10 bases between the two ends. CDR3 length equals 13 residues. Germline V lookup: CDR1 LGHDT, CDR2 YNNKEL (reference sequence). CDR3 protein: CASSPQGIGELFF. DNA of the CDR3: TGTGCCAGCAGCCCCCAGGGCATCGGGGAGCTGTTTTTT.